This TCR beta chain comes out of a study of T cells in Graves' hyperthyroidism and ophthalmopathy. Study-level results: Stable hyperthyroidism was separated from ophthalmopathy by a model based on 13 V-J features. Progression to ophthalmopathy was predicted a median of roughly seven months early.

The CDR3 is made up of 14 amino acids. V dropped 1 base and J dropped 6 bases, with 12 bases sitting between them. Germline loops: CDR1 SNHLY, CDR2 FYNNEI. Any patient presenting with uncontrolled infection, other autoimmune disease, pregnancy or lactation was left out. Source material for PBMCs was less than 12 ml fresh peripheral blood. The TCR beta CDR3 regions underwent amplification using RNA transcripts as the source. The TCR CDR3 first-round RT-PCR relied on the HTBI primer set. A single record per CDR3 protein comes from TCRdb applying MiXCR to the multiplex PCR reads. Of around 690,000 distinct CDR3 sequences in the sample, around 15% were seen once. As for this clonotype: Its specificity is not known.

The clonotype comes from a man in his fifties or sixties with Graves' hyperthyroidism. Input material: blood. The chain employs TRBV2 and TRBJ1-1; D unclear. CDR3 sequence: CASSEEPSSPEAFF. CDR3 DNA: TGTGCCAGCAGTGAAGAGCCCTCAAGTCCTGAAGCTTTCTTT.